The 31 T cell receptor beta chains below come from one sample, sequenced in a study of Graves' ophthalmopathy and Graves' hyperthyroidism. Amplification of TCR beta CDR3 regions used RNA transcripts. First-round RT-PCR relied on HTBI primers, and a second-round multiplex PCR came next. TCRdb reprocessed the multiplex PCR reads with MiXCR, giving one entry per CDR3 protein. The table shows a few hundred thousand distinct CDR3 sequences, with approximately 21% occurring only once. Sequenced input: peripheral blood. The source is a woman aged 18-29 years with stable Graves' hyperthyroidism.

There are many counts of this clonotype. The rearrangement uses TRBV20-1 and TRBJ1-6; D gene uncertain. V was cut by 2 bases and J by 5 bases, with 7 bases left in between. Germline V CDR1 and CDR2: DFQATT, SNEGSKA (reference sequence). The CDR3 is 13 amino acids. CDR3 region: CSARPPNNSPLHF. The CDR3 DNA reads as TGCAGTGCTAGACCCCCAAATAATTCACCCCTCCACTTT.

This clonotype came up many times. The CDR3 DNA follows: TGTGCCAGTAGGGCAAGGACAGGTCTGGGGGGCAATCAGCCCCAGCATTTT. Translated, it gives CASRARTGLGGNQPQHF. This chain joins TRBV19 and TRBJ1-5, with 7 nucleotides matching TRBD1. V lost 6 bases and J lost 2; bases outside the gene matches: 13. The CDR3 loop spans 17 amino acids. Germline-derived CDR1 and CDR2 are LNHDA and SQIVND (reference sequence).

This clonotype has at least ten counts. V gene TRBV10-3 combines with J gene TRBJ1-5, with 7 bases that match TRBD1. Germline V gene lookup returns CDR1 ENHRY and CDR2 SYGVKD. Trimming at V came to 3 bases and at J to 4 bases, leaving 3 bases not matched to a gene. The CDR3 has 14 residues. The CDR3 sequence is CAISETGQNQPQHF. CDR3 sequence (DNA): TGTGCCATCAGTGAAACGGGACAGAATCAGCCCCAGCATTTT.

This clonotype showed up many times. V and J are TRBV4-2 and TRBJ1-1; no clear D gene. Germline CDR1 and CDR2: LGHNA and YNFKEQ. CDR3 length: 13 residues. V dropped 4 bases and J dropped 3 bases, with 9 bases sitting between them. Written as DNA, the CDR3 is TGTGCCAGCAGCCGCCGACGGGACACTGAAGCTTTCTTT. Amino acids: CASSRRRDTEAFF.

The table lists this clonotype with many counts. This chain connects TRBV6-1 to TRBJ2-2; the D is unclear. This CDR3 has 12 amino acids. Germline-derived CDR1 and CDR2 are MNHNS and SASEGT. The V end was cut by 5 bases, the J end by 6 bases, with 7 bases between. CDR3 nucleotides: TGTGCCAGCAGTCGGTTATCCGGGGAGCTGTTTTTT. This sequence encodes CASSRLSGELFF.

This clonotype was detected ten times or more. The chain employs TRBV4-3 and TRBJ2-6, with a weak D call TRBD1 (5 bases). Germline lookup yields CDR1 LGHNA and CDR2 YSLEER. Between the trimmed V and J ends, which lost 0 bases and 0 bases, there was a span of 12 bases. CDR3 length equals 18 residues. CDR3 sequence reads: CASSQDRDSYSGANVLTF. CDR3 bases: TGCGCCAGCAGCCAAGATCGCGACAGCTACTCTGGGGCCAACGTCCTGACTTTC.

A remark on this clonotype: This may be a read error: a much more frequent sequence differs by one nucleotide. The chain couples TRBV7-3 to TRBJ2-5, with 7 bases matching TRBD1. The germline CDR1 and CDR2 sequences are SGHTA and FQGTGA. CDR3 length equals 14 residues. V was pared by 0 bases and J by 2 bases, with 0 bases of the junction left unmatched. The CDR3 coding sequence is TGTGCCAGCAGCTTAACGGGACAGCAAGAGACCCAGTACTTC. Residues: CASSLTGQQETQYF.

This clonotype was picked up many times. This sequence joins TRBV12-3 or TRBV12-4 and TRBJ2-5; 12 bases map to TRBD2. V lost 7 bases, J lost 4 bases, and 10 bases stayed unmatched. The CDR3 extends over 16 amino acids. In nucleotides, the CDR3 is TGTGCCAGCACCCATGTCCTAGCGGGGGGGGGAGAGACCCAGTACTTC. It encodes CASTHVLAGGGETQYF.

The J gene is TRBJ1-2, the V gene TRBV12-3 or TRBV12-4, with D uncertain. V dropped 4 bases and J dropped 6 bases, with 24 bases sitting between them. The CDR3 sequence is 17 residues long. CDR3 sequence reads: CASSYGFELGPKDGYTF. CDR3 DNA sequence: TGTGCCAGCAGTTACGGCTTCGAGCTGGGTCCCAAGGATGGCTACACCTTC.

Comment on this clonotype: With a much larger clone just one base away, this may be a read error. The chain links TRBV12-3 or TRBV12-4 to TRBJ2-7; a possible D gene is TRBD1 (6 bases). The CDR3 extends over 13 amino acids. V was shortened by 5 bases and J by 4 bases, with 12 bases between the two germline ends. The CDR3 sequence is CASSTKGVYEQYF. Here the CDR3 DNA reads TGTGCCAGCAGTACCAAGGGGGTTTACGAGCAGTACTTC.

This clonotype was seen at least ten times. The V gene is TRBV4-1, the J gene TRBJ1-1, with D maybe TRBD1 (5 bases). Trimming cost V 1 base and J 2 bases, with 11 bases left between them. CDR1 MGHRA and CDR2 YSYEKL come from the germline V gene. The CDR3 is 15 residues long. CDR3 DNA sequence: TGCGCCAGCAGCCAAGCAGGCACAGGAAACACTGAAGCTTTCTTT. Amino acid sequence: CASSQAGTGNTEAFF.

There are many counts of this clonotype. The V gene is TRBV29-1, the J gene TRBJ1-1; D is perhaps TRBD1 (5 bases). Germline CDR1 SQVTM, CDR2 ANQGSEA. This CDR3 is 15 amino acids long. V was shortened by 5 bases and J by 0 bases, with 16 bases between the two germline ends. CDR3 amino acids: CSVSAGWGMNTEAFF. CDR3 DNA: TGCAGCGTTTCGGCAGGGTGGGGTATGAACACTGAAGCTTTCTTT.

In this sample, this clonotype turned up many times. CDR3 nucleotide sequence: TGCAGTGCTAGGGTCCGTTATACCTACGAGCAGTACTTC. It is translated as CSARVRYTYEQYF. The rearrangement uses TRBV20-1 and TRBJ2-7; D uncertain. Germline V gene data show CDR1 as DFQATT and CDR2 as SNEGSKA (reference sequence). The V end lost 3 bases, the J end lost 2 bases, and 11 bases lay between the germline ends. This CDR3 contains 13 residues.

This clonotype was observed many times. The genes are TRBV6-5 and TRBJ2-7, with D uncertain. The CDR3 consists of 13 residues. Trimming took off 5 bases at V and 3 bases at J, with 11 bases between the two ends. CDR1 and CDR2 from the germline V gene are MNHEY and SVGAGI. The CDR3 coding sequence is TGTGCCAGCAGTCCGGACCGTCTCTACGAGCAGTACTTC. It is translated as CASSPDRLYEQYF.

This clonotype showed up just once. This chain connects TRBV20-1 to TRBJ1-2; D may be TRBD1 (6 bases). Germline-derived CDR1 and CDR2 are DFQATT and SNEGSKA (reference sequence). The CDR3 is 13 amino acids. Trimming stripped 3 bases from V and 2 bases from J, with 10 bases between. Here the CDR3 DNA reads TGCAGTGCTAGTTCAGGGGTCAACTATGGCTACACCTTC. As protein: CSASSGVNYGYTF.

This clonotype was seen at least ten times. This chain links TRBV28 with TRBJ1-1; D is perhaps TRBD1 (6 bases). The length of the CDR3 is 18 residues. V was clipped by 0 bases and J by 3 bases, with 20 bases between them. CDR1 MDHEN and CDR2 SYDVKM come from the germline V gene. CDR3 in amino acids: CASSLWVFPDSSYTEAFF. The CDR3 nucleotides are TGTGCCAGCAGTTTATGGGTTTTCCCGGACAGTTCATACACTGAAGCTTTCTTT.

In the case of this clonotype: A much larger clone differs from this one at a single base, so this may be a read error. This sequence joins TRBV5-1 and TRBJ1-1; D perhaps matches TRBD1 (5 bases). The germline V gene has CDR1 SGHRS and CDR2 YFSETQ. The CDR3 runs to 13 residues. CDR3 nucleotides: TGCGTCAGCAGCCAATTTACAGGAGACGAAGCTTTCTTT. As protein: CVSSQFTGDEAFF.

The rearrangement uses TRBV6-5 and TRBJ2-2; D ambiguous. Trimming stripped 2 bases from V and 5 bases from J, with 9 bases between. The length of the CDR3 is 14 residues. Germline V gene lookup returns CDR1 MNHEY and CDR2 SVGAGI. The CDR3 nucleotides read TGTGCCAGCAGTTACGGCTGGCGAACCGGGGAGCTGTTTTTT. Protein product: CASSYGWRTGELFF.

This clonotype has a count of ten or more. The chain joins TRBV6-1 to TRBJ1-1; possibly TRBD1 for D (5 bases). The germline V gene encodes CDR1 MNHNS and CDR2 SASEGT. The CDR3 totals 14 residues. The ends were cut back, 2 bases at V and 5 bases at J, with 12 bases in the middle. DNA of the CDR3: TGTGCCAGCAGTGAAAGGCAGGGCAGGACTGAAGCTTTCTTT. It yields the protein CASSERQGRTEAFF.

The rearrangement joins TRBV11-2 to TRBJ2-5, with 10 bases aligning to TRBD2. The V segment lost 1 base and the J segment 4 bases; nucleotides outside the gene matches: 6. Germline V gene data show CDR1 as SGHAT and CDR2 as FQNNGV. CDR3 length: 16 residues. As DNA, the CDR3 is TGTGCCAGCAGCTTAGCAGCGGGGGGGCAAGGAGAGACCCAGTACTTC. Residues: CASSLAAGGQGETQYF.

This clonotype was counted a few times. This chain links TRBV11-2 with TRBJ2-7; 8 bases are shared with TRBD1. The germline V gene encodes CDR1 SGHAT and CDR2 FQNNGV. Germline trimming cut 1 base from V and 7 bases from J; bases unmatched to any gene: 6. The CDR3 contains 14 residues. CDR3 sequence: CASSLVRGRGEQYF. CDR3 coding DNA: TGTGCCAGCAGCTTAGTCAGGGGGCGTGGGGAGCAGTACTTC.

This clonotype was observed at least ten times. The V gene is TRBV12-3 or TRBV12-4, the J gene TRBJ2-3, with D tentatively TRBD2 (5 bases). This CDR3 comprises 14 residues. V shed 6 bases and J shed 7 bases, with 17 bases lying between them. The DNA of the CDR3 is TGTGCCAGCAGCCCGGGGTGGGAAGGACATACGCAGTATTTT. Protein: CASSPGWEGHTQYF.

The CDR3 DNA reads as TGTGCCAGCAGCCAAGCTAGCGGGAGTTCGGCAGGAGAGACCCAGTACTTC. It translates to CASSQASGSSAGETQYF. V gene TRBV3-1 combines with J gene TRBJ2-5; 10 positions agree with TRBD2. This CDR3 has 17 residues. V trimming: 1 base; J trimming: 4 bases; junction bases outside the gene matches: 9. Germline V lookup: CDR1 LGHDT, CDR2 YNNKEL (reference sequence).

This clonotype was observed a single time. V usage is TRBV6-5 and J usage is TRBJ2-2; the D gene is possibly TRBD2 (5 bases). CDR1 and CDR2 (germline): MNHEY, SVGAGI. This CDR3 is 15 amino acids long. V lost 0 bases and J lost 2, with 7 bases in between. In DNA form, the CDR3 reads TGTGCCAGCAGTTACTCGACTACAAACACCGGGGAGCTGTTTTTT. It is translated as CASSYSTTNTGELFF.

This clonotype was observed many times. The chain employs TRBV12-3 or TRBV12-4 and TRBJ2-5, with 10 bases identical to TRBD2. CDR3 length equals 15 residues. J lost 5 bases, V lost 4 bases, and 7 bases had no gene match. The CDR3 loop is CASSSSGRRGETQYF. In nucleotides, the CDR3 is TGTGCCAGCAGTTCTAGCGGGAGAAGGGGGGAGACCCAGTACTTC.

This clonotype was seen ten or more times. The chain is built from TRBV6-2 or TRBV6-3 and TRBJ2-7; D not resolved. The V and J ends lost 2 bases and 3 bases respectively, with 5 bases between them. The CDR3 contains 12 residues. Germline CDR1 MNHEY, CDR2 SVGEGT. CDR3 amino acids: CASSYRDYEQYF. In nucleotides, the CDR3 is TGTGCCAGCAGTTACAGAGACTACGAGCAGTACTTC.

This clonotype was detected many times. The J gene is TRBJ2-7, the V gene TRBV12-3 or TRBV12-4; D might be TRBD2 (6 bases). This CDR3 contains 13 residues. Trimming took off 4 bases at V and 1 base at J, with 8 bases between the two ends. The CDR3 region is CASSWGLSYEQYF. CDR3 coding DNA: TGTGCCAGCAGTTGGGGACTTTCCTACGAGCAGTACTTC.

This chain connects TRBV12-3 or TRBV12-4 to TRBJ2-7, with TRBD1 matching over 7 bases. This CDR3 spans 17 amino acids. The V gene end was trimmed by 4 bases and the J gene end by 1 base; junction bases not matched to a gene: 13. The CDR3 DNA follows: TGTGCCAGCAGTTATTACCGGGACAGAACGAATTCCTACGAGCAGTACTTC. Its protein is CASSYYRDRTNSYEQYF.

Ten or more counts support this clonotype. The CDR3 sequence is CASSQVRNPQETQYF. Written as DNA, the CDR3 is TGTGCCAGCAGCCAAGTACGGAACCCACAAGAGACCCAGTACTTC. The chain carries TRBV3-1 and TRBJ2-5; the D is unclear. The CDR3 consists of 15 residues. V gave up 1 base and J gave up 2 bases, with 11 bases separating them. CDR1 LGHDT and CDR2 YNNKEL come from the germline V gene (reference sequence).

This chain joins TRBV12-3 or TRBV12-4 and TRBJ1-5; tentative D call: TRBD1 (5 bases). This CDR3 contains 14 residues. Trimming removed 5 bases at V and 3 bases at J, with 11 bases between. In DNA form, the CDR3 reads TGTGCCAGCAGTCCGGCGGGGGTCAATCAGCCCCAGCATTTT. It is translated as CASSPAGVNQPQHF.

This clonotype has at least ten counts. V is TRBV5-1 and J is TRBJ2-2, with TRBD2 identical over 9 bases. CDR3 length equals 16 residues. In germline, CDR1 is SGHRS, CDR2 YFSETQ. V shed 4 bases, J shed 0 bases, and the junction held 4 bases outside the gene matches. CDR3 sequence reads: CASSRLADTNTGELFF. CDR3 nucleotides: TGCGCCAGCAGCCGACTAGCGGATACGAACACCGGGGAGCTGTTTTTT. The full variable domain, in which reference TRBV5-1 and TRBJ2-2 provide the parts outside the CDR3, is KAGVTQTPRYLIKTRGQQVTLSCSPISGHRSVSWYQQTPGQGLQFLFEYFSETQRNKGNFPGRFSGRQFSNSRSEMNVSTLELGDSALYLCASSRLADTNTGELFFGEGSRLTVL.